A single sample is the source of the 14 T cell receptor beta chains below, sequenced in a study of T cells in Graves' hyperthyroidism and ophthalmopathy (dated by TCRdb to about 2019). Library prep was done by multiplex PCR. Reads for this sample came from an Illumina HiSeq 2000. Amplification of TCR beta CDR3 regions was carried out from RNA transcripts. For the first round of RT-PCR on the TCR CDR3, the HTBI primer set was used together with the Qiagen OneStep RT-PCR kit. In-frame beta chains were kept once TCRdb had trimmed the public reads at Q25 with fastp and called clones with MiXCR. When rows share a CDR3 protein, they turn into one entry using the most common DNA and genes. The sample data list fewer than 750,000 distinct CDR3 sequences, and more than 45% of these were observed just once. The ten largest clones take up around 8% of the sample. Sequenced sample: peripheral blood or thyroid tissue (not recorded which). These receptors all come from a young woman with Graves' hyperthyroidism.

The chain uses TRBV10-3 and TRBJ2-2; 7 positions agree with TRBD1. The CDR3 contains 17 residues. CDR1 is ENHRY and CDR2 is SYGVKD in the germline V gene. The J segment lost 9 bases and the V segment lost 0 bases, leaving 13 bases of the junction unmatched. The CDR3 loop is CAISESLGGDSIRELFF. The CDR3 DNA reads TGTGCCATCAGTGAGTCGTTAGGGGGCGACAGCATCAGGGAGCTGTTTTTT.

The chain uses TRBV7-7 and TRBJ1-4; weak D call: TRBD1 (5 bases). Germline V gives CDR1 SSHAT, CDR2 FNYEAQ (reference sequence). V lost 4 bases and J lost 8, with 17 bases in between. This CDR3 is built from 15 residues. The CDR3 DNA is TGTGCCAGCAGCTCGGGACTAGCGGGAGGCGAAAAACTGTTTTTT. Translating gives CASSSGLAGGEKLFF. Together with reference TRBV7-7 and TRBJ1-4, the CDR3 gives the full variable domain: GAGVSQSPRYKVTKRGQDVTLRCDPISSHATLYWYQQALGQGPEFLTYFNYEAQPDKSGLPSDRFSAERPEGSISTLTIQRTEQRDSAMYRCASSSGLAGGEKLFFGSGTQLSVL.

This clonotype has more than one count but fewer than ten. Being one base from a much bigger clone, this may be a read error. The chain recombines TRBV27 with TRBJ1-6; tentatively, D is TRBD1 (6 bases). Germline CDR1 is MNHEY and CDR2 is SMNVEV (reference sequence). The CDR3 is 14 residues long. V lost 10 bases and J 10 bases, leaving 20 bases between the germline ends. The DNA of the CDR3 is TGTGCCACCAGGCTCACAGGGAGACAATCACCCCTCCACTTT. Translated, it gives CATRLTGRQSPLHF.

The V call is TRBV15, the J call TRBJ1-1; D ambiguous. Germline V gene sequence: CDR1 LNHNV, CDR2 YYDKDF (reference sequence). Trimming stripped 4 bases from V and 5 bases from J, with 8 bases between. This CDR3 has 12 residues. In nucleotides, the CDR3 is TGTGCCACCAGCAAAACCGGGACTGAAGCTTTCTTT. It specifies CATSKTGTEAFF.

This clonotype was counted at least ten times. The chain joins TRBV12-3 or TRBV12-4 to TRBJ1-4; D is unresolved. V lost 7 bases, J lost 0 bases, and 9 bases lay in between. The CDR3 consists of 14 residues. CDR3 sequence (DNA): TGTGCCAGCAAAACCGGTACAACTAATGAAAAACTGTTTTTT. Protein product: CASKTGTTNEKLFF.

The chain carries TRBV27 and TRBJ1-1; D possibly corresponds to TRBD1 (5 bases). CDR1 is MNHEY, CDR2 SMNVEV, per germline (reference sequence). Between the trimmed V and J ends, which lost 0 bases and 1 base, there was a span of 15 bases. The CDR3 extends over 17 amino acids. CDR3 protein: CASSLSAGRIPNTEAFF. CDR3 sequence (DNA): TGTGCCAGCAGTTTATCGGCGGGGCGGATACCGAACACTGAAGCTTTCTTT.

The gene calls are TRBV7-3 and TRBJ2-5, with D possibly matching TRBD2 (5 bases). Trimming removed 8 bases from V and 11 bases from J, with 21 bases in between. The germline CDR1 and CDR2 sequences are SGHTA and FQGTGA. This CDR3 has 13 residues. As DNA, the CDR3 is TGTGCCAGCGGGCGGGCACCCACAGATACGCAGTACTTC. Amino acids: CASGRAPTDTQYF.

This clonotype has at least ten counts. CDR3 loop: CASSLEGLSEAFF. The CDR3 region has the DNA TGTGCCAGCAGCCTAGAGGGGTTATCTGAAGCTTTCTTT. This chain connects TRBV7-8 to TRBJ1-1, with D tentatively TRBD1 (5 bases). Between the trimmed V and J ends, which lost 5 bases and 6 bases, there was a span of 13 bases. This CDR3 region has 13 residues. The germline V gene encodes CDR1 SGHVS and CDR2 FQNEAQ. Based on the CDR3 plus reference TRBV7-8 and TRBJ1-1, the full variable domain is GAGVSQSPRYKVAKRGQDVALRCDPISGHVSLFWYQQALGQGPEFLTYFQNEAQLDKSGLPSDRFFAERPEGSVSTLKIQRTQQEDSAVYLCASSLEGLSEAFFGQGTRLTVV.

This clonotype was counted many times. The rearrangement uses TRBV29-1 and TRBJ2-7, with 9 bases identical to TRBD2. The CDR3 spans 15 residues. The trim removed 0 bases at V and 2 bases at J, leaving 5 bases unmatched. CDR1 and CDR2 from the germline V gene are SQVTM and ANQGSEA. The DNA for the CDR3 is TGCAGCGTTGAAGATCTAGCGGGGATTCCCTACGAGCAGTACTTC. Translating gives CSVEDLAGIPYEQYF.

In DNA form, the CDR3 reads TGCAGTCCCAAAGCGGGAGTTTACAATGAGCAGTACTTC. This encodes CSPKAGVYNEQYF. This chain connects TRBV20-1 to TRBJ2-7, with 8 bases matching TRBD2. The germline gives CDR1 DFQATT, CDR2 SNEGSKA (reference sequence). CDR3 size: 13 residues. J gave up 7 bases and V 8 bases, and 13 bases lay outside the gene matches.

The chain joins TRBV29-1 to TRBJ2-5, with D possibly being TRBD2 (6 bases). The CDR3 spans 14 residues. Germline V gene lookup returns CDR1 SQVTM and CDR2 ANQGSEA. V was cut by 4 bases and J by 5 bases, with 17 bases left in between. The CDR3: CSVGPGVADETQYF. The DNA of the CDR3 is TGCAGCGTTGGACCCGGGGTAGCGGACGAGACCCAGTACTTC.

This clonotype was seen repeatedly, ten times or more. The DNA of the CDR3 is TGTGCCAGCAGCTTAGCGGGGCGGCAGGGTAGGCGAGAGACCCAGTACTTC. It codes for CASSLAGRQGRRETQYF. The chain employs TRBV7-9 and TRBJ2-5; TRBD1 is a possible D gene (5 bases). The V gene's germline CDR1 is SEHNR and CDR2 FQNEAQ (reference sequence). The CDR3 runs 17 residues. V lost 0 bases, J lost 4 bases, and 18 bases lay in between.

This clonotype was observed a few times. This chain connects TRBV4-3 to TRBJ2-7, with 7 bases matching TRBD2. From germline, CDR1 is LGHNA and CDR2 YSLEER. The CDR3 is 17 amino acids. Unmatched junction bases numbered 8, after V lost 0 bases and J lost 0 bases. CDR3: CASSQDQASGLSYEQYF. As DNA, the CDR3 is TGCGCCAGCAGCCAAGATCAAGCTAGCGGACTCTCCTACGAGCAGTACTTC.

This clonotype appeared a single time. V and J are TRBV7-9 and TRBJ2-5, with D tentatively TRBD1 (6 bases). The germline CDR1 and CDR2 sequences are SEHNR and FQNEAQ (reference sequence). With 6 bases removed from V and 2 bases from J, the gap between germline ends came to 16 bases. The CDR3 is 15 amino acids. The CDR3, as DNA: TGTGCCAGCAGTTCCAAGGACAGCAGTCAAGAGACCCAGTACTTC. This sequence encodes CASSSKDSSQETQYF.